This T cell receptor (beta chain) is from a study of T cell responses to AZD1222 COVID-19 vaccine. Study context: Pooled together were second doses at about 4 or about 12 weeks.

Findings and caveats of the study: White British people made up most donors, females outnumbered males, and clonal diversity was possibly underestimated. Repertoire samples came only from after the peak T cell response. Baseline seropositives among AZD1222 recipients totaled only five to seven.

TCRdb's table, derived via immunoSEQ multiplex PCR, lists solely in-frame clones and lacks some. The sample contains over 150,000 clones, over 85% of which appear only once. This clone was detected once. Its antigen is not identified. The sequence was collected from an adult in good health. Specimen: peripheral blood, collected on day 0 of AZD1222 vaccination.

The CDR3 DNA reads TGTGCCAGCAGCTCGACAGGGATCAATAATTCACCCCTCCACTTT. Its translation: CASSSTGINNSPLHF. The chain employs TRBV7-9 and TRBJ1-6, with 7 positions matching TRBD1. V lost 4 bases to trimming and J lost 5 bases; unmatched junction nucleotides: 5. The CDR3 is 15 amino acids. Germline lookup yields CDR1 SEHNR and CDR2 FQNEAQ (reference sequence). The entire variable domain, with the rest obtained from reference TRBV7-9 and TRBJ1-6, is as follows: DTGVSQNPRHKITKRGQNVTFRCDPISEHNRLYWYRQTLGQGPEFLTYFQNEAQLEKSRLLSDRFSAERPKGSFSTLEIQRTEQGDSAMYLCASSSTGINNSPLHFGNGTRLTVT.